The 4 T cell receptor beta chains in this list originate from one sample, sequenced in a study of CD8 T cells in Susac syndrome. Random-hexamer reverse transcription was applied to about 0.45 to 1 ug RNA. TCRdb analysed the immunoSEQ multiplex PCR reads with MiXCR anew, one entry per CDR3 protein. The sample lists more than 65,000 distinct CDR3 sequences; about 94% were seen once. Sequencing was performed on CD8+ T cells from PBMCs. Receptor source: a human donor with multiple sclerosis.

Only one count was recorded for this clonotype. This sequence joins TRBV9 and TRBJ1-1; D is undetermined. Trimming removed 0 bases at V and 11 bases at J, with 17 bases between. Germline-derived CDR1 and CDR2 are SGDLS and YYNGEE. This CDR3 has 14 amino acids. The CDR3 DNA reads as TGTGCCAGCAGCGTAGGAGACATCGAACGGCTGGCTTTCTTT. Its protein is CASSVGDIERLAFF.

J is TRBJ2-7 and V is TRBV14; D may be TRBD2 (6 bases). The CDR3 is made up of 14 amino acids. Per the germline V gene, CDR1 is SGHDN and CDR2 is FVKESK. Trimming took 1 base from V and 2 from J, leaving 9 bases between them. The CDR3 protein is CASSQALAPYEQYF. The DNA of the CDR3 is TGTGCCAGCAGCCAAGCTCTAGCGCCCTACGAGCAGTACTTC.

The V call is TRBV27, the J call TRBJ1-2; perhaps TRBD1 as D (5 bases). Germline loops: CDR1 MNHEY, CDR2 SMNVEV (reference sequence). The length of the CDR3 is 15 residues. V was cut by 0 bases and J by 6 bases, with 14 bases left in between. The CDR3 region has the DNA TGTGCCAGCAGTTTATCACCGGGGCGTACGGATGGCTACACCTTC. As protein: CASSLSPGRTDGYTF.

This chain joins TRBV28 and TRBJ2-7, with D possibly TRBD2 on 5 matching bases. CDR3 size: 14 residues. V dropped 8 bases and J dropped 2 bases, with 16 bases sitting between them. The germline gives CDR1 MDHEN, CDR2 SYDVKM. The CDR3 here is CASGGNSNAYEQYF. The CDR3 DNA follows: TGTGCCAGCGGAGGCAACAGTAACGCCTACGAGCAGTACTTC.